This TCR beta chain was documented in a study of shared T cell receptors in the human thymus. Measured with immunoSEQ multiplex PCR; TCRdb has only the in-frame clones, and not every one. The sample carries 650,000 to 950,000 clones, 80% to 90% recorded once. V lost 5 bases to trimming and J lost 6 bases, with 20 bases between them. There are 16 residues in the CDR3. Germline V gene data show CDR1 as ENHRY and CDR2 as SYGVKD. These data also formed part of another study, on human thymus T cells. As reported in that work: In corrective heart surgery, resections were taken, and these provided the thymus tissue. Among thymic and blood repertoires, usage of V and J genes appeared biased. Thymic repertoires overlap heavily among unrelated individuals, related research has reported.

This receptor was obtained from a girl in the first two years of life with a congenital heart defect. The genes are TRBV10-3 and TRBJ1-5; D unclear. The specimen was thymocytes. CDR3: CAISKIVWELVQPQHF. Written as DNA, the CDR3 is TGTGCCATCAGTAAGATTGTTTGGGAGTTGGTTCAGCCCCAGCATTTT.